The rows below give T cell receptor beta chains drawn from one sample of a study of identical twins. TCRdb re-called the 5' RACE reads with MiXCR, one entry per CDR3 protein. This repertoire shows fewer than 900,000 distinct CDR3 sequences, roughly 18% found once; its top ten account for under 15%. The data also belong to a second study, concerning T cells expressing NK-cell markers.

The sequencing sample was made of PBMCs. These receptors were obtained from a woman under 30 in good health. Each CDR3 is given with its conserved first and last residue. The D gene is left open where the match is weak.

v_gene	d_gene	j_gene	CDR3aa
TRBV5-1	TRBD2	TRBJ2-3	CASRPGLAGRTDTQYF
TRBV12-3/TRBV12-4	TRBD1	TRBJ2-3	CASSFGDRGPDTQYF
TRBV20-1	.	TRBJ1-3	CSARARVATGNTIYF
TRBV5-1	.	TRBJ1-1	CASSFNDEIMNTEAFF
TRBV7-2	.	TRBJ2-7	CASGSSGFTYEQYF
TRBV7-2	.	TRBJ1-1	CASSLKISLNTEAFF
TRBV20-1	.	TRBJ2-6	CSAARSSGANVLTF
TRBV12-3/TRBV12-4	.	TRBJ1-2	CASSFSRVYGYTF
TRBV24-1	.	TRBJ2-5	CATSDFGGETQYF
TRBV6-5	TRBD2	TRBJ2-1	CASSYSSRTRDNEQFF
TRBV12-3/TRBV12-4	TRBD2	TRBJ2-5	CASRQRLAGRPRGETQYF
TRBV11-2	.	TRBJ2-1	CASSLDRGSSYNEQFF
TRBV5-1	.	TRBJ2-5	CASSLGFGAAQETQYF
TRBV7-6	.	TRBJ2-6	CASSLARRSGANVLTF
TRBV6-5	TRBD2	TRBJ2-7	CASKLRGGVDEQYF
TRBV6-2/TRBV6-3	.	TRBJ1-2	CASSTTYGYTF
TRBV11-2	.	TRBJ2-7	CASSRRTDAAEQYF
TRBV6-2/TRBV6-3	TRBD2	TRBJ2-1	CASRVTSGRTRGQFF
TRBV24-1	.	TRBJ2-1	CATSKGSGYTEQFF
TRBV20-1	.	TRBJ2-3	CSARDEGRDTQYF
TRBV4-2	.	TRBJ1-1	CASSREVGGANTEAFF
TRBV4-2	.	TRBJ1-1	CASSQGWRQNTEAFF
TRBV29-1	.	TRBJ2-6	CSVKQGGSGANVLTF
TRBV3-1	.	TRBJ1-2	CASSQVDRFPGYTF
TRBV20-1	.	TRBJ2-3	CSARDGGGGDTQYF
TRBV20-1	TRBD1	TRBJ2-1	CSARGFNEQFF
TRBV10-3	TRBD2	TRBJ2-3	CAISGSPPAGVDTQYF
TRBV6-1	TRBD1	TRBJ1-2	CASHRDRVAYGYTF
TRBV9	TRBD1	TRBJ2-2	CASSAQPGTGFTGELFF
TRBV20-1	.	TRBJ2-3	CSAHPSLVAGTVSAQYF
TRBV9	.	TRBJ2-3	CASSVADPSTDTQYF
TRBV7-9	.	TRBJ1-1	CASSTDEGNTEAFF
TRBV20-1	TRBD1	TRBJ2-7	CSARAGQGRNEQYF
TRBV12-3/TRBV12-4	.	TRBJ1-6	CASSLGSALHF
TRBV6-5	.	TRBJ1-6	CASSYLDSPLHF
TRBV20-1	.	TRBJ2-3	CSATSGVGTDTQYF
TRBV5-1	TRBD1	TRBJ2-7	CASSTGQARRYEQYF
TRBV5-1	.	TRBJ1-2	CASSFDSSNYGYTF
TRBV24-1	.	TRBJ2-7	CATSDRGTESPIFYEQYF
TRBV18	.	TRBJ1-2	CASSPPTGPGYGYTF
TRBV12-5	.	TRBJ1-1	CASATAENTGAFF
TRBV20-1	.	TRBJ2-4	CSARDPGVGHIQYF
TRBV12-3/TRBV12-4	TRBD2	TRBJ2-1	CASSWTSGPNPGNEQFF
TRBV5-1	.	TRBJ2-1	CASSLTGLNNEQFF
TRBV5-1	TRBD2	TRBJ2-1	CASSFLAEVINEQFF
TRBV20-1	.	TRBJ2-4	CSASLDSIAKNIQYF
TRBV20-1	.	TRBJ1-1	CSATQSGQEAFF
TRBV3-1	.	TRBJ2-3	CASSQDWEVGQYF
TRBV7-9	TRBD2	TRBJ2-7	CASTPWGGDSRDEQYF
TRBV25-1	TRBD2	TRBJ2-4	CASSGTSGSPGPLAKNIQYF
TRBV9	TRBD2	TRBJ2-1	CASSVASGSGQFF
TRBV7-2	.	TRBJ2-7	CASSFLRDFTYEQYF
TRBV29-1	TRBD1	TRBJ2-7	CSVDWTGGSSYEQYF
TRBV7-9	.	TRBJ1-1	CASGQRGGWAEAFF
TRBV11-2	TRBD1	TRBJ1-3	CASSVGTGIPSGNTIYF